These 26 T cell receptor beta chains were all obtained from the same sample, sequenced in a study of graft-versus-host responses after intestinal transplantation. Antigen specificity for these receptors is unknown. Using immunoSEQ multiplex PCR, the repertoire was profiled, and TCRdb retains in-frame clones only, with some absent. Found here are roughly 110,000 clones, just under 95% of them singletons; the top ten hold 0.9% to 1.5%. The sequences come from unstimulated CD8+ T cells sorted from spleen or lymph node cells, collected before transplant. The receptor set was obtained from a human donor who was the organ donor for an intestinal transplant.

The rearrangement uses TRBV27 and TRBJ2-3; D remains ambiguous. CDR1 is MNHEY, CDR2 SMNVEV, per germline (reference sequence). The CDR3 sequence is 13 residues long. Between the trimmed V and J ends, which lost 5 bases and 0 bases, there was a span of 6 bases. As DNA, the CDR3 is TGTGCCAGCAGTCCACCTAGCACAGATACGCAGTATTTT. Its translation: CASSPPSTDTQYF.

This clone is a singleton in its sample. The V and J genes are TRBV5-6 and TRBJ1-2, with D possibly TRBD1 on 5 matching bases. Germline V gives CDR1 SGHDT, CDR2 YYEEEE. Trimming pared 3 bases from V and 8 bases from J, leaving 14 bases between. The CDR3 has 13 residues. The CDR3 sequence: CASSSGGGRGYTF. The CDR3 DNA sequence: TGTGCCAGCAGCTCGGGGGGGGGACGAGGCTACACCTTC.

This chain joins TRBV27 and TRBJ1-2; 7 nucleotides align to TRBD1. The CDR3 spans 13 residues. The germline V gene has CDR1 MNHEY and CDR2 SMNVEV (reference sequence). V shed 3 bases and J 6 bases; nucleotides not matched to a gene: 4. CDR3 sequence reads: CASSFLGGNGYTF. DNA for the CDR3: TGTGCCAGCAGTTTTCTAGGGGGCAATGGCTACACCTTC.

V gene TRBV7-3 combines with J gene TRBJ2-7, with TRBD1 matching 8 bases. V dropped 0 bases and J dropped 3; count of bases not matched to a gene: 19. Germline values: CDR1 SGHTA, CDR2 FQGTGA. CDR3 size: 20 residues. The CDR3 DNA follows: TGTGCCAGCAGCTTAACCGGCCCGGACAGGGCGAAAAATAGCCTCTACGAGCAGTACTTC. Translated, it gives CASSLTGPDRAKNSLYEQYF.

The chain uses TRBV13 and TRBJ2-1; D may be TRBD2 (5 bases). From germline, CDR1 is PRHDT and CDR2 FYEKMQ (reference sequence). The length of the CDR3 is 14 residues. Between the trimmed V and J ends, which lost 2 bases and 3 bases, there was a span of 8 bases. The CDR3 is CASSLLLGYNEQFF. The CDR3 nucleotides are TGTGCCAGCAGCTTATTACTAGGCTACAATGAGCAGTTCTTC.

In this sample, this clone turned up once. The rearrangement uses TRBV5-1 and TRBJ1-2, with 8 bases identical to TRBD1. Germline CDR1 and CDR2: SGHRS and YFSETQ. This CDR3 is 15 amino acids long. J lost 4 bases, V lost 4 bases, and 9 bases had no gene match. CDR3 DNA sequence: TGCGCCAGCAGCCTGGGTACAGGGGGTATCTATGGCTACACCTTC. Amino acids: CASSLGTGGIYGYTF.

The V call is TRBV28, the J call TRBJ2-1; 8 bases match TRBD2. Germline V lookup: CDR1 MDHEN, CDR2 SYDVKM. The V segment lost 5 bases and the J segment 3 bases; nucleotides outside the gene matches: 3. The CDR3 contains 14 residues. This CDR3 is CASSRLAGYNEQFF. The DNA of the CDR3 is TGTGCCAGCAGTCGCCTAGCGGGCTACAATGAGCAGTTCTTC.

The chain recombines TRBV19 with TRBJ2-7; no reliable D call. CDR1 is LNHDA and CDR2 is SQIVND in the germline V gene (reference sequence). V shed 1 base and J shed 5 bases, with 9 bases lying between them. The length of the CDR3 is 13 residues. The CDR3 sequence is CASSIASGDEQYF. DNA for the CDR3: TGTGCCAGTAGTATAGCCTCTGGGGACGAGCAGTACTTC.

This clone was detected once. This rearrangement joins TRBV5-1 to TRBJ2-5; perhaps TRBD1 as D (6 bases). Trimming took off 6 bases at V and 2 bases at J, with 23 bases between the two ends. The CDR3 has 17 residues. Per germline, CDR1 SGHRS and CDR2 YFSETQ. In nucleotides, the CDR3 is TGCGCCAGCACCCAGCTAGGGGGTTCATTTAGGCAAGAGACCCAGTACTTC. Its protein is CASTQLGGSFRQETQYF.

With respect to this clone: This specimen includes other DNA sequences encoding the same CDR3. The chain employs TRBV27 and TRBJ1-2; 7 nucleotides line up with TRBD1. This CDR3 is built from 14 residues. Germline lookup yields CDR1 MNHEY and CDR2 SMNVEV (reference sequence). J lost 2 bases, V lost 6 bases, and 6 bases had no gene match. CDR3 in DNA: TGTGCCAGCAGCCTGACAGGGTCGAACTATGGCTACACCTTC. It translates to CASSLTGSNYGYTF.

This clone was picked up one time. V and J are TRBV5-1 and TRBJ2-2; 9 bases fit TRBD2. The ends lost 4 bases at V and 4 bases at J; junction bases unmatched: 14. Germline CDR1 SGHRS, CDR2 YFSETQ. CDR3 length equals 18 residues. The DNA for the CDR3 is TGCGCCAGCAGCCCACGAAAGACTAGCGGATTATCCACCGGGGAGCTGTTTTTT. This translates into CASSPRKTSGLSTGELFF.

This clone came up a few times. V gene TRBV6-5 combines with J gene TRBJ2-7; TRBD2 matches at 12 bases. After removal of 5 bases from V and 7 bases from J, the junction contained 6 bases not matched to a gene. The CDR3 runs to 14 residues. Germline V gene data show CDR1 as MNHEY and CDR2 as SVGAGI. The DNA of the CDR3 is TGTGCCAGCAGTAGACTAGCGGGGGCCGGGGAGCAGTACTTC. It is translated as CASSRLAGAGEQYF.

The chain links TRBV9 to TRBJ2-5, with D maybe TRBD2 (5 bases). Between the trimmed V and J ends, which lost 0 bases and 2 bases, there was a span of 11 bases. Germline V gene data show CDR1 as SGDLS and CDR2 as YYNGEE. CDR3 size: 15 residues. CDR3 nucleotides: TGTGCCAGCAGCGTAGGGGGAGCGGTACAAGAGACCCAGTACTTC. Amino acids: CASSVGGAVQETQYF.

The rearrangement joins TRBV6-5 to TRBJ2-7, with D tentatively TRBD2 (5 bases). Germline CDR1 reads MNHEY; CDR2 reads SVGAGI. The CDR3 consists of 14 residues. Trimming took off 2 bases at V and 3 bases at J, with 11 bases between the two ends. CDR3 sequence: CASSYELVVYEQYF. CDR3 nucleotides: TGTGCCAGCAGTTACGAACTAGTAGTCTACGAGCAGTACTTC.

This chain connects TRBV27 to TRBJ2-7, with 10 nucleotides matching TRBD1. J lost 6 bases, V lost 6 bases, and 14 bases had no gene match. CDR1 is MNHEY and CDR2 is SMNVEV in the germline V gene (reference sequence). The CDR3 has 16 amino acids. The CDR3 is CASSIHGTGVSLEQYF. In nucleotides, the CDR3 is TGTGCCAGCAGCATCCACGGGACAGGGGTATCGCTCGAGCAGTACTTC.

The rearrangement joins TRBV5-5 to TRBJ1-1; D is undetermined. V was clipped by 0 bases and J by 8 bases, with 11 bases between them. CDR1 and CDR2 from the germline V gene are SGHKS and YYEKEE (reference sequence). The CDR3 runs 13 residues. The chain's CDR3 is CASSLERWSEAFF. For the CDR3, the DNA is TGTGCCAGCAGCTTGGAGAGGTGGTCCGAAGCTTTCTTT. Combining the CDR3 with reference TRBV5-5 and TRBJ1-1 gives the whole variable domain DAGVTQSPTHLIKTRGQQVTLRCSPISGHKSVSWYQQVLGQGPQFIFQYYEKEERGRGNFPDRFSARQFPNYSSELNVNALLLGDSALYLCASSLERWSEAFFGQGTRLTVV.

This chain connects TRBV25-1 to TRBJ2-6; D call uncertain. The CDR3 totals 16 residues. Trimming cost V 1 base and J 0 bases, with 7 bases left between them. CDR1 is MGHDK, CDR2 SYGVNS, per germline. In DNA form, the CDR3 reads TGTGCCAGCAGTGAATGGGGAAGCTCTGGGGCCAACGTCCTGACTTTC. Translating it yields CASSEWGSSGANVLTF.

V gene TRBV7-9 combines with J gene TRBJ1-1, with a possible D match to TRBD1 (5 bases). CDR1 and CDR2 from the germline V gene are SEHNR and FQNEAQ (reference sequence). The CDR3 is 13 amino acids. The CDR3 reads CAGDGAKNTEAFF. CDR3 DNA: TGTGCTGGGGATGGGGCAAAGAACACTGAAGCTTTCTTT.

The gene calls are TRBV6-5 and TRBJ1-1, with D possibly matching TRBD1 (5 bases). Per germline, CDR1 MNHEY and CDR2 SVGAGI. This CDR3 is 13 amino acids long. V lost 6 bases and J lost 5, with 13 bases in between. Here the CDR3 DNA reads TGTGCCAGCAGGGAACTCTGGGGGACTGAAGCTTTCTTT. Translating it yields CASRELWGTEAFF.

The J gene is TRBJ1-1, the V gene TRBV2; TRBD1 might be the D (6 bases). Germline values: CDR1 SNHLY, CDR2 FYNNEI. V lost 5 bases to trimming and J lost 0 bases, with 19 bases between them. The length of the CDR3 is 17 residues. The CDR3 is CASSFEEGVGMNTEAFF. The CDR3 nucleotides are TGTGCCAGCAGTTTCGAGGAGGGGGTAGGGATGAACACTGAAGCTTTCTTT.

The V gene is TRBV9, the J gene TRBJ2-3; 12 nucleotides align to TRBD2. The CDR3 is made up of 16 amino acids. J gave up 4 bases and V 0 bases, and 3 bases lay outside the gene matches. Per germline, CDR1 SGDLS and CDR2 YYNGEE. The CDR3 bases are TGTGCCAGCAGCGTAGGACTAGCGGGAGTGGCAGATACGCAGTATTTT. Translation gives CASSVGLAGVADTQYF. The full variable domain, in which reference TRBV9 and TRBJ2-3 provide the parts outside the CDR3, is DSGVTQTPKHLITATGQRVTLRCSPRSGDLSVYWYQQSLDQGLQFLIQYYNGEERAKGNILERFSAQQFPDLHSELNLSSLELGDSALYFCASSVGLAGVADTQYFGPGTRLTVL.

This chain connects TRBV7-2 to TRBJ2-2; no clear D gene. Germline assignment: CDR1 SGHTA and CDR2 FQGNSA. The V end was cut by 3 bases, the J end by 5 bases, with 10 bases between. This CDR3 is 14 amino acids long. CDR3 residues: CASSFNGDTGELFF. In DNA, the CDR3 is TGTGCCAGCAGCTTTAATGGGGATACCGGGGAGCTGTTTTTT.

V usage is TRBV7-9 and J usage is TRBJ2-1; 7 bases map to TRBD1. The CDR3 contains 12 residues. From germline, CDR1 is SEHNR and CDR2 FQNEAQ (reference sequence). The ends lost 3 bases at V and 7 bases at J; junction bases unmatched: 0. DNA of the CDR3: TGTGCCAGCAGCTTCAGGGGGAATGAGCAGTTCTTC. Residues: CASSFRGNEQFF.

This sequence joins TRBV29-1 and TRBJ2-1; tentative D call: TRBD2 (7 bases). CDR1 SQVTM and CDR2 ANQGSEA come from the germline V gene. CDR3 size: 17 residues. Trimming pared 1 base from V and 2 bases from J, leaving 18 bases between. In nucleotides, the CDR3 is TGCAGCGTTGAAGCAAGGGAGGGGGAACCTCCCTACAATGAGCAGTTCTTC. This codes for CSVEAREGEPPYNEQFF.

The chain links TRBV29-1 to TRBJ2-5, with D possibly TRBD1 on 6 matching bases. The V end was cut by 4 bases, the J end by 3 bases, with 9 bases between. CDR1 is SQVTM and CDR2 is ANQGSEA in the germline V gene. CDR3 length equals 12 residues. The CDR3, as DNA: TGCAGCGTTGCTCCAGGGGAAGAGACCCAGTACTTC. Amino acid sequence: CSVAPGEETQYF. Full variable domain (rest looked up from reference TRBV29-1 and TRBJ2-5): SAVISQKPSRDICQRGTSLTIQCQVDSQVTMMFWYRQQPGQSLTLIATANQGSEATYESGFVIDKFPISRPNLTFSTLTVSNMSPEDSSIYLCSVAPGEETQYFGPGTRLLVL.

The genes are TRBV2 and TRBJ2-1; tentatively, D is TRBD2 (8 bases). The CDR3 has 19 amino acids. V lost 5 bases to trimming and J lost 5 bases, with 28 bases between them. Germline CDR1 SNHLY, CDR2 FYNNEI. The CDR3 nucleotides are TGTGCCAGCAGTTCCCCGGGCAGGGGGATTAGCGGGATTAACAATGAGCAGTTCTTC. This translates into CASSSPGRGISGINNEQFF.